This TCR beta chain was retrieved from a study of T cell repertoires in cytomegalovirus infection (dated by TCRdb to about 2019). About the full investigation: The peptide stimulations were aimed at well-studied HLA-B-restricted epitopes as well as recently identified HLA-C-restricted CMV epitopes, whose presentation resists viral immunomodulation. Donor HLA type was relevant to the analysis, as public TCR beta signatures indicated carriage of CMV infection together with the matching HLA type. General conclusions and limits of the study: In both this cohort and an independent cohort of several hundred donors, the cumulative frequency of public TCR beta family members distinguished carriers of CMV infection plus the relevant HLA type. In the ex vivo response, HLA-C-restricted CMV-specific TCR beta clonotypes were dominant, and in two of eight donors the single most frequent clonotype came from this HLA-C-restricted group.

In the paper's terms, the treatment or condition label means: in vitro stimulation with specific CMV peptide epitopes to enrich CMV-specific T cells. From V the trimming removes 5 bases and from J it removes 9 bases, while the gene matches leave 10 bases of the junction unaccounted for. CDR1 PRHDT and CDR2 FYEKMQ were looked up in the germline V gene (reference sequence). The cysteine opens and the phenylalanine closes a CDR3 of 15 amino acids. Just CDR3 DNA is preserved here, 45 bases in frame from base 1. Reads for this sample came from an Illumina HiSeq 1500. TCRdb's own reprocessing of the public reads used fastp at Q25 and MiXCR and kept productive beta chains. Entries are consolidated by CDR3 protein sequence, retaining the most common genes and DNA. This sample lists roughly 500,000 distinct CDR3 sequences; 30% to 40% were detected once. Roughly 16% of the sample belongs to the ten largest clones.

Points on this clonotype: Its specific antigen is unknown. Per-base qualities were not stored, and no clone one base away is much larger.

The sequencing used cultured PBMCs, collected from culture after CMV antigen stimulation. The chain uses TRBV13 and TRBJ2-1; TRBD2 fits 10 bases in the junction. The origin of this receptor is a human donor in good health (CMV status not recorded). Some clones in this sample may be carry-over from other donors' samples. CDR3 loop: CASSPELAGVTEQFF. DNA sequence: TGTGCCAGCAGCCCTGAGCTAGCGGGAGTGACTGAGCAGTTCTTC. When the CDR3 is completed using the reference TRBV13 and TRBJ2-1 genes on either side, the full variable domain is AAGVIQSPRHLIKEKRETATLKCYPIPRHDTVYWYQQGPGQDPQFLISFYEKMQSDKGSIPDRFSAQQFSDYHSELNMSSLELGDSALYFCASSPELAGVTEQFFGPGTRLTVL.